A selection of T cell receptor beta chains follows, all from one sample in a study of cytomegalovirus exposure and HLA in healthy donors. Measured with immunoSEQ multiplex PCR; TCRdb has only the in-frame clones, and not every one. The data hold around 60,000 clones, with 95% to 97% observed a single time. Material for sequencing was PBMCs. The receptors were sampled from a woman between 18 and 30 years old in good health and CMV-seronegative. The CDR3 runs from the conserved cysteine through the conserved F or W. A D gene is named only where the DNA matches it firmly. Size tells how often a clone was seen (once, few, many) or the class of an expanded clone, and some rows leave it out.

V,J,D,size,DNA,CDR3
TRBV27,TRBJ2-1,TRBD2,-,TGTGCCAGCAGTTTATTGGCGGGGGGCCGAGAGCAGTTCTTC,CASSLLAGGREQFF
TRBV11-3,TRBJ1-4,TRBD1,-,TGTGCCAGCAGCCCCGACAGGGGCATGCCTGAAAAACTGTTTTTT,CASSPDRGMPEKLFF
TRBV11-2,TRBJ2-7,-,once,TGTGCCAGCAGCTTGGCGAGTTCGAGGACCTACGAGCAGTACTTC,CASSLASSRTYEQYF
TRBV11-2,TRBJ2-7,TRBD2,-,TGTGCCAGCAGCCCCAACGGACTAGCGGGGGGGCCCTACGAGCAGTACTTC,CASSPNGLAGGPYEQYF
TRBV5-8,TRBJ1-2,-,-,TGTGCCAGCAGCCCCCTCCGCATAGGCGCGGGGGGCTACACCTTC,CASSPLRIGAGGYTF
TRBV7-3,TRBJ2-1,TRBD2,-,TGTGCCAGCAGCCCTCGGACTAGCGGCAATGAGCAGTTCTTC,CASSPRTSGNEQFF
TRBV28,TRBJ2-5,TRBD2,-,TGTGCCAGCAGTCGTATCGGGGCTCCCCCGGGAGGGGCCCAGTACTTC,CASSRIGAPPGGAQYF
TRBV18,TRBJ2-3,TRBD2,-,TGTGCCAGCTCACCAGTAGCTAGCGGGAGAATCACAGATACGCAGTATTTT,CASSPVASGRITDTQYF
TRBV5-1,TRBJ1-2,-,-,TGCGCCAGCAGCGAGGGTCACAACTATGGCTACACCTTC,CASSEGHNYGYTF
TRBV5-4,TRBJ2-7,-,-,TGTGCCAGCAGCCATGGGCCCAGGTCCTCCTACGAGCAGTACTTC,CASSHGPRSSYEQYF
TRBV11-3,TRBJ2-2,TRBD2,-,TGTGCCAGCAGCTTAGTACGCGGGAGTGACACCGGGGAGCTGTTTTTT,CASSLVRGSDTGELFF
TRBV6-1,TRBJ2-5,-,-,TGTGCCAGCAGTGAAGGGTCGGGTGGGACCCAGTACTTC,CASSEGSGGTQYF
TRBV6-5,TRBJ2-7,TRBD2,once,TGTGCCAGCAGACCCGGGGGGTCCTACGAGCAGTACTTC,CASRPGGSYEQYF
TRBV7-9,TRBJ2-7,-,-,TGTGCCAGCAGCCCCAGAGGGTGGCCTCCAGAGCAGTACTTC,CASSPRGWPPEQYF
TRBV5-1,TRBJ1-4,TRBD1,-,TGCGCCAGCAGCTTGGCCGACAGGGTAGGAGAAAAACTGTTTTTT,CASSLADRVGEKLFF
TRBV27,TRBJ2-5,-,-,TGTGCCAGCAGTTTGAGTCGGCGGGAGACCCAGTACTTC,CASSLSRRETQYF
TRBV7-3,TRBJ2-2,-,-,TGTGCCAGCAGCCCTAACACCGGGGAGCTGTTTTTT,CASSPNTGELFF
TRBV19,TRBJ2-7,-,-,TGTGCCAGTAGTATAGGGAAGAGGTCCGAGCAGTACTTC,CASSIGKRSEQYF
TRBV5-1,TRBJ2-5,-,-,TGCGCCAGCAGCTTGCCCCGGTCAGCAGGAGAGACCCAGTACTTC,CASSLPRSAGETQYF
TRBV6-5,TRBJ2-5,-,-,TGTGCCAGCAGTTTTGGCAGGGGGGTGAAAGAGACCCAGTACTTC,CASSFGRGVKETQYF
TRBV19,TRBJ1-4,-,-,TGTGCCAGTAGCACAGGGTTCACTAATGAAAAACTGTTTTTT,CASSTGFTNEKLFF
TRBV28,TRBJ2-2,TRBD1,once,TGTGCCAGCAGTGACCCCGGGACAGGAGACACCGGGGAGCTGTTTTTT,CASSDPGTGDTGELFF
TRBV7-2,TRBJ2-1,TRBD1,once,TGTGCCAGCAGCGCAGGACAGGGTTCGTACAATGAGCAGTTCTTC,CASSAGQGSYNEQFF
TRBV5-1,TRBJ1-5,TRBD1,-,TGCGCCAGCAGCGCGACAGGGGCGAGCAATCAGCCCCAGCATTTT,CASSATGASNQPQHF
TRBV28,TRBJ2-2,TRBD2,-,TGTGCCAGCAGTCCGACTAGCGGGAGTGGCACCGGGGAGCTGTTTTTT,CASSPTSGSGTGELFF
TRBV5-6,TRBJ2-7,TRBD2,-,TGTGCCAGCAGCCAGGGACTAGCGGGGGGGCCCGGGGACTACGAGCAGTACTTC,CASSQGLAGGPGDYEQYF
TRBV19,TRBJ2-7,TRBD2,-,TGTGCCAGTAGCAGAGCCGGGACTAGCGACTACGAGCAGTACTTC,CASSRAGTSDYEQYF
TRBV6-5,TRBJ2-3,-,-,TGTGCCAGCAGTTACTCCAGGGATCCTAACACAGATACGCAGTATTTT,CASSYSRDPNTDTQYF
TRBV10-3,TRBJ2-7,TRBD2,-,TGTGCCATCAGCGTAGCGGGAGTGGGGGAGCAGTACTTC,CAISVAGVGEQYF
TRBV19,TRBJ2-1,TRBD1,-,TGTGCCAGTAGTCCCAACAGGGGGCTCGCCTACAATGAGCAGTTCTTC,CASSPNRGLAYNEQFF
TRBV30,TRBJ1-4,-,-,TGTGCCTGGACTAGCGACGAGAAACTGTTTTTT,CAWTSDEKLFF
TRBV7-6,TRBJ2-7,-,-,TGTGCCAGCAGCTTAGGACTAGGGAGGGGGTACGAGCAGTACTTC,CASSLGLGRGYEQYF
TRBV27,TRBJ2-1,TRBD2,once,TGTGCCAGCAGTTTACGGGCCTCCGGGGGGAAGTTCTTC,CASSLRASGGKFF
TRBV11-2,TRBJ2-5,-,-,TGTGCCAGCAGCTCCCTGCGAGCGACCCAGTACTTC,CASSSLRATQYF
TRBV5-1,TRBJ2-2,TRBD2,-,TGCGCCAGCACCGGCGCTAGCGGGAGTGGGGAGCTGTTTTTT,CASTGASGSGELFF
TRBV4-3,TRBJ2-7,-,-,TGCGCCAGCAGCCAAGAGTTAGGAGAGTACTACGAGCAGTACTTC,CASSQELGEYYEQYF
TRBV28,TRBJ1-5,-,-,TGTGCCAGCAGTCCAACCCGGGGGGTTCAGCCCCAGCATTTT,CASSPTRGVQPQHF
TRBV7-3,TRBJ1-1,-,-,TGTGCCAGCAGCTTATTTTCGGGGTCGCACACTGAAGCTTTCTTT,CASSLFSGSHTEAFF
TRBV25-1,TRBJ1-4,TRBD1,-,TGTGCCAGCAGCCAAGCCCGGACAGGGTTTGAAAAACTGTTTTTT,CASSQARTGFEKLFF
TRBV7-2,TRBJ2-1,-,-,TGTGCCAGCAGCTTAGGGGCTACCCCGGGAGAGCAGTTCTTC,CASSLGATPGEQFF
TRBV5-1,TRBJ2-1,-,-,TGCGCCAGCAGCTGGGGGGGGCCCGATGAGCAGTTCTTC,CASSWGGPDEQFF
TRBV5-1,TRBJ1-2,TRBD1,-,TGCGCCAGCAGCTTGCCAACAGGGGGTGAAGGTGGCTACACCTTC,CASSLPTGGEGGYTF
TRBV12-5,TRBJ1-2,TRBD1,-,TGTGCTAGTGGTTTGGCCGGGACAGGGGTTATCAACTATGGCTACACCTTC,CASGLAGTGVINYGYTF
TRBV30,TRBJ2-5,TRBD1,-,TGTGCCTGGAACCCGGACAGGGTAGGGGCCTGGGGGACCCAGTACTTC,CAWNPDRVGAWGTQYF
TRBV29-1,TRBJ2-5,TRBD2,-,TGCAGCGCCGGGGGCGGGGGGCAAGAGACCCAGTACTTC,CSAGGGGQETQYF
TRBV4-1,TRBJ1-4,-,-,TGCGCCAGCAGCCCCCTCCCCAGGGAAAAACTGTTTTTT,CASSPLPREKLFF
TRBV19,TRBJ1-2,-,-,TGTGCCAGTGCGGTACCAGCCCCCTATGGCTACACCTTC,CASAVPAPYGYTF
TRBV30,TRBJ1-5,TRBD1,-,TGTGCCTGGGCGACAGGGGGCTTGGGTCAGCCCCAGCATTTT,CAWATGGLGQPQHF
TRBV28,TRBJ2-7,TRBD1,-,TGTGCCAGCAGCTCCGTCGGACAGGGGGCCTACGAGCAGTACTTC,CASSSVGQGAYEQYF
TRBV5-1,TRBJ2-1,TRBD2,-,TGCGCCAGCAGCTCCCTAGCGGGAGGGGCCTACAATGAGCAGTTCTTC,CASSSLAGGAYNEQFF
TRBV7-3,TRBJ2-4,TRBD2,-,TGTGCCAGCAGCCAAAGGGTCCTAGCGGGGGGGCCGTTGTACTTC,CASSQRVLAGGPLYF
TRBV6-6,TRBJ1-2,TRBD1,-,TGTGCCAGCAGTTACGGACAGGGGAACTATGGCTACACCTTC,CASSYGQGNYGYTF
TRBV7-3,TRBJ2-5,TRBD2,-,TGTGCCAGCAGCTTAACGCGGGAGGTAGGGGAGACCCAGTACTTC,CASSLTREVGETQYF